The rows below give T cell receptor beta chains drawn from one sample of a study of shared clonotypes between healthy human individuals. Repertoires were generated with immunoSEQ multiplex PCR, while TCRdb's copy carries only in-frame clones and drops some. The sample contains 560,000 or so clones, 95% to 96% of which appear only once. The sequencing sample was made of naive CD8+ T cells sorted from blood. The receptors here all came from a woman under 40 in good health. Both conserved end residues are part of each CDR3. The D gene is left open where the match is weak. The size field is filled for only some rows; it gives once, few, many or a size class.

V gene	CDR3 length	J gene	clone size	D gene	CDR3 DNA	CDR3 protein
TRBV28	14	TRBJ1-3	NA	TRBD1	TGTGCCAGTTTGGCAGGGGGTTTAATAAACACCATATATTTT	CASLAGGLINTIYF
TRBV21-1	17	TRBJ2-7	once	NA	TGTGCCAGCAGCAAAATTATTGTTCGCGGCAGCTCCTACGAGCAGTACTTC	CASSKIIVRGSSYEQYF
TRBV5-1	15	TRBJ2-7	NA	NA	TGCGCCAGCAGCTGGGGCCGGGGGGCGGACTACGAGCAGTACTTC	CASSWGRGADYEQYF
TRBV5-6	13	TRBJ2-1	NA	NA	TGTGCCAGCAAGGGTGAGCCTACTAATGAGCAGTTCTTC	CASKGEPTNEQFF
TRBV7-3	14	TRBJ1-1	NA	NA	TGTGCCAGCAGCTTAACGTACGGGAACACTGAAGCTTTCTTT	CASSLTYGNTEAFF
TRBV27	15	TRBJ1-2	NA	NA	TGTGCCAGCAGACCAGGACCGGAAACTAACTATGGCTACACCTTC	CASRPGPETNYGYTF
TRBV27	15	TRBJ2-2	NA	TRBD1	TGTGCCAGCAGTTCCGGACAGGGGGCGACCGGGGAGCTGTTTTTT	CASSSGQGATGELFF
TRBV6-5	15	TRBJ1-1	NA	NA	TGTGCCAGCAGTCTCTTTCCGACAGGGAACACTGAAGCTTTCTTT	CASSLFPTGNTEAFF
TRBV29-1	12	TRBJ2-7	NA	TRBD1	TGCAGCATAAGACAGGGACACTACGAGCAGTACTTC	CSIRQGHYEQYF
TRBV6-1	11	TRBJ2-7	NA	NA	TGTGCCAGTGTAGTCGGGACCGAGCAGTACTTC	CASVVGTEQYF
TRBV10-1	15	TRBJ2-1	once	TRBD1	TGCGCCAGCAGTGAGTCGGGGACAGGCTACAATGAGCAGTTCTTC	CASSESGTGYNEQFF
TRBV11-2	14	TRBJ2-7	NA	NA	TGTGCCAGCAGCCCCCACAGGCCTCCCTACGAGCAGTACTTC	CASSPHRPPYEQYF
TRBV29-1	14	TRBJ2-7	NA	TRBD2	TGCAGCGTTTGTCACGGCGGACTAGTTTACGAGCAGTACTTC	CSVCHGGLVYEQYF
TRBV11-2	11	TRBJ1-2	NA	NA	TGTGCCAGCCGGGGGGCCCTGGACTACACCTTC	CASRGALDYTF
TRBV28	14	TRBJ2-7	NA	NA	TGTGCCAGCAGTCGACTAGTGCCTTACTACGAGCAGTACTTC	CASSRLVPYYEQYF
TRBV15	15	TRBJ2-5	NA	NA	TGTGCCACCAGCAGGGGCGGTGCAGGGGCAGAGACCCAGTACTTC	CATSRGGAGAETQYF
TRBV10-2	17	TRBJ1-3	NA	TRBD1	TGCGCCAGCAGTACGACCGGGACAGCCAGCTCTGGAAACACCATATATTTT	CASSTTGTASSGNTIYF
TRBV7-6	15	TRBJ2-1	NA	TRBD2	TGTGCCAGCAGCGAACTAGCGGGGGGCTACAATGAGCAGTTCTTC	CASSELAGGYNEQFF
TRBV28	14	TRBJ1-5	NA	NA	TGTGCCAGCGCATCCGGGACACTAAATCAGCCCCAGCATTTT	CASASGTLNQPQHF
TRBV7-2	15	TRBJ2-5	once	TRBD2	TGTGCCAGCAGCTTATACCGGGGGGAAGGGGAGACCCAGTACTTC	CASSLYRGEGETQYF
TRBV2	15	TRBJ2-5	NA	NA	TGTGCCAGCGATGCGGCCATCAGGTACCAAGAGACCCAGTACTTC	CASDAAIRYQETQYF
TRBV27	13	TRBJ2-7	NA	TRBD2	TGTGCCAGCAGTTCTGGACTAGCCTACGAGCAGTACTTC	CASSSGLAYEQYF
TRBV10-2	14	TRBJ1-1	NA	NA	TGCGCCAGCCAGTCGGAAGACAGGTGGACTGAAGCTTTCTTT	CASQSEDRWTEAFF
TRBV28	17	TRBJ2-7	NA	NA	TGTGCCAGCAGTTCGGTGACGCCTAGCAGAAAGTCCTACGAGCAGTACTTC	CASSSVTPSRKSYEQYF
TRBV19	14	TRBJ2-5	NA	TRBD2	TGTGCCAGTAGTATGGCGGGAGGGAGAGAGACCCAGTACTTC	CASSMAGGRETQYF
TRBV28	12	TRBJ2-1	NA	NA	TGTGCCAGCAGTTATGACTACAATGAGCAGTTCTTC	CASSYDYNEQFF
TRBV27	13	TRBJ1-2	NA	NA	TGTGCCAGTACCGGGACACCGAACTATGGCTACACCTTC	CASTGTPNYGYTF
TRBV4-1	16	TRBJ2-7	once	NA	TGCGCCAGCAGCCAAGATGGTGGGGGAGGAGGGTACGAGCAGTACTTC	CASSQDGGGGGYEQYF
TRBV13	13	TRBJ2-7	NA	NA	TGTGCCAGCAGCTCTTCGTTAAGCTACGAGCAGTACTTC	CASSSSLSYEQYF
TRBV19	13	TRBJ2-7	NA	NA	TGTGCCAGTAGCTGGACAGACGGGTACGAGCAGTACTTC	CASSWTDGYEQYF
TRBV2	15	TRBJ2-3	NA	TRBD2	TGTGCCAGCAGTAGGACTAGCGGGAACACAGATACGCAGTATTTT	CASSRTSGNTDTQYF
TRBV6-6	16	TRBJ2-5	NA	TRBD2	TGTGCCAGCAGCTCAGGACTAGCGGACCCTCTCGGGACCCAGTACTTC	CASSSGLADPLGTQYF
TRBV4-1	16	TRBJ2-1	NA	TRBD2	TGCGCCAGCAGCCAAGGGCTAGCGGGAGGTTACAATGAGCAGTTCTTC	CASSQGLAGGYNEQFF